This passage covers 23 T cell receptor beta chains from one sample sequenced in a study of human CD8 memory T cell subsets. Libraries of TCR beta chains were produced by 5' RACE (UMI-labeled). After re-calling the 5' RACE reads, TCRdb lists one entry per CDR3 protein, DNA absent. Reported are about 3,200 distinct CDR3 sequences; the ten largest clones contain roughly a third. Sequencing input: CD8+ T cells from PBMCs. The receptor source for this set is a human donor in good health.

The chain recombines TRBV11-1 with TRBJ2-5; the D call from TCRdb, TRBD2, cannot be confirmed without DNA. The CDR3 is made up of 15 amino acids. Germline loops: CDR1 SGHAT, CDR2 FQDESV (reference sequence). This chain's CDR3 is CASSTGTSGSETQYF.

The rearrangement links TRBV24-1 to TRBJ2-2; the TCRdb call, TRBD1, lacks DNA for checking. Germline V gene data show CDR1 as KGHDR and CDR2 as SFDVKD. The CDR3 has 18 amino acids. CDR3: CATSDLPLGQANTGELFF.

The chain couples TRBV5-1 to TRBJ2-1; TCRdb outputs TRBD2, but without DNA this stays unchecked. Germline values: CDR1 SGHRS, CDR2 YFSETQ. CDR3 length: 15 amino acids. The chain's CDR3 is CASSMSGRGVDEQFF.

The rearrangement links TRBV6-5 to TRBJ2-5. The germline CDR1 and CDR2 sequences are MNHEY and SVGAGI. CDR3 length: 12 amino acids. The CDR3 spells CASTDGLETQYF.

The CDR3 loop is CASSASRGYTEAFF. The rearrangement links TRBV5-4 to TRBJ1-1. The CDR3 runs to 14 residues. Per the germline V gene, CDR1 is SGHNT and CDR2 is YYREEE (reference sequence).

The chain uses TRBV6-6 and TRBJ2-1; TCRdb names TRBD2, which stays unverified in the absence of DNA. The CDR3 is 15 residues long. The germline gives CDR1 MNHNY, CDR2 SVGAGI (reference sequence). CDR3 in amino acids: CASSPSAGGKNEQFF.

This chain connects TRBV29-1 to TRBJ2-7. From germline, CDR1 is SQVTM and CDR2 ANQGSEA. CDR3 length: 14 residues. CDR3 sequence reads: CSVGIQSPAYEQYF.

This clonotype is deemed medium-sized by its frequency. V gene TRBV6-1 combines with J gene TRBJ2-3; with no DNA, the TCRdb D assignment of TRBD2 cannot be verified. There are 20 residues in the CDR3. Germline V gene data show CDR1 as MNHNS and CDR2 as SASEGT. CDR3 residues: CASSEFGTSGRARISDTQYF.

The chain uses TRBV5-1 and TRBJ2-3; TCRdb's D call, TRBD1, is unchecked because there is no DNA. CDR1 SGHRS and CDR2 YFSETQ come from the germline V gene. This CDR3 comprises 18 residues. The CDR3 is CASSRGLFVQISTDTQYF.

This clonotype ranks as medium-sized (0.01 to 0.1%) in terms of frequency. This chain connects TRBV12-3 or TRBV12-4 to TRBJ1-1. The CDR3 is 14 residues long. The CDR3 spells CASRPLSMNTEAFF.

In terms of frequency, this clonotype is medium-sized. The CDR3 protein is CASRQNTGTDSNQPQHF. The chain joins TRBV6-9 to TRBJ1-5; the D call from TCRdb, TRBD1, cannot be confirmed without DNA. CDR3 length: 17 amino acids. The germline V gene has CDR1 MNHGY and CDR2 SVAAGI.

The chain is built from TRBV7-2 and TRBJ2-7; there is no DNA to check the TCRdb D call of TRBD1. The CDR3 sequence is 14 residues long. The germline V gene encodes CDR1 SGHTA and CDR2 FQGNSA. Here the CDR3 reads CASSFFRSHFEQYF. Supplemented by reference TRBV7-2 and TRBJ2-7, the full variable domain reads GAGVSQSPSNKVTEKGKDVELRCDPISGHTALYWYRQSLGQGLEFLIYFQGNSAPDKSGLPSDRFSAERTGGSVSTLTIQRTQQEDSAVYLCASSFFRSHFEQYFGPGTRLTVT.

This CDR3 reads CASSVEASGAYEQYF. This chain joins TRBV9 and TRBJ2-7; TCRdb selects TRBD2, and the lack of DNA leaves this call unchecked. The CDR3 consists of 15 residues. Germline V gene lookup returns CDR1 SGDLS and CDR2 YYNGEE. The variable domain in full, completed from reference TRBV9 and TRBJ2-7, reads DSGVTQTPKHLITATGQRVTLRCSPRSGDLSVYWYQQSLDQGLQFLIQYYNGEERAKGNILERFSAQQFPDLHSELNLSSLELGDSALYFCASSVEASGAYEQYFGPGTRLTVT.

This clonotype is labeled medium-sized based on frequency. The chain is built from TRBV6-4 and TRBJ2-1; as DNA is missing, the TRBD2 call by TCRdb cannot be tested. This CDR3 is built from 15 residues. Germline-derived CDR1 and CDR2 are MRHNA and SNTAGT. The CDR3 loop is CASSDFSGSSYEQFF.

This clonotype is deemed medium-sized (0.01 to 0.1%) by its frequency. V and J are TRBV20-1 and TRBJ1-1; as DNA is missing, the TRBD1 call by TCRdb cannot be tested. The germline gives CDR1 DFQATT, CDR2 SNEGSKA (reference sequence). The CDR3 has 14 amino acids. The CDR3 loop reads CSASGETGDTEAFF.

Judged by frequency, this clonotype is medium-sized. The chain employs TRBV13 and TRBJ1-1; TCRdb's D gene call, TRBD1, goes unchecked for lack of DNA. The germline CDR1 and CDR2 sequences are PRHDT and FYEKMQ (reference sequence). There are 19 residues in the CDR3. This CDR3 is CASTTELGDRGFMNTEAFF. Full variable domain (missing parts from reference TRBV13 and TRBJ1-1): AAGVIQSPRHLIKEKRETATLKCYPIPRHDTVYWYQQGPGQDPQFLISFYEKMQSDKGSIPDRFSAQQFSDYHSELNMSSLELGDSALYFCASTTELGDRGFMNTEAFFGQGTRLTVV.

This clonotype counts as medium-sized (0.01 to 0.1%) by frequency. V and J are TRBV7-9 and TRBJ1-5; absent DNA, TCRdb's TRBD1 call cannot be checked. CDR1 SEHNR and CDR2 FQNEAQ come from the germline V gene (reference sequence). The CDR3 runs 15 residues. The CDR3 here is CASSSTSDNRQPQHF.

Considering frequency, this clonotype is medium-sized. The chain uses TRBV6-5 and TRBJ2-7. The CDR3 covers 13 residues. The germline gives CDR1 MNHEY, CDR2 SVGAGI. CDR3 sequence reads: CASSYYGPYEQYF.

This clonotype is classed as medium-sized by frequency. V and J are TRBV5-4 and TRBJ2-5; no DNA is available, so the TRBD2 call from TCRdb remains unchecked. Germline V gives CDR1 SGHNT, CDR2 YYREEE (reference sequence). This CDR3 has 17 residues. The CDR3 loop reads CASSSPLFSGGVETQYF.

The CDR3 sequence: CASGQGAGSEQFF. The V and J genes are TRBV2 and TRBJ2-1; no DNA is available, so the TRBD1 call from TCRdb remains unchecked. The V gene's germline CDR1 is SNHLY and CDR2 FYNNEI. This CDR3 comprises 13 residues. Together with reference TRBV2 and TRBJ2-1, the CDR3 gives the full variable domain: EPEVTQTPSHQVTQMGQEVILRCVPISNHLYFYWYRQILGQKVEFLVSFYNNEISEKSEIFDDQFSVERPDGSNFTLKIRSTKLEDSAMYFCASGQGAGSEQFFGPGTRLTVL.

In terms of frequency, this clonotype is medium-sized (0.01 to 0.1%). V gene TRBV6-1 combines with J gene TRBJ2-6; TCRdb's D call, TRBD1, is unchecked because there is no DNA. The CDR3 sequence is 16 residues long. Per germline, CDR1 MNHNS and CDR2 SASEGT. The CDR3 region is CASTESGGHGANVLTF.

This clonotype is classed as medium-sized by frequency. The J gene is TRBJ2-2, the V gene TRBV24-1. The CDR3 consists of 14 residues. Germline V CDR1 and CDR2: KGHDR, SFDVKD. The CDR3 is CATSDLRDTGELFF.

This chain uses TRBV4-1 with TRBJ2-1. Germline V lookup: CDR1 MGHRA, CDR2 YSYEKL. The CDR3 length is 18 residues. The CDR3 region is CASSQGRLEAIAYNEQFF.